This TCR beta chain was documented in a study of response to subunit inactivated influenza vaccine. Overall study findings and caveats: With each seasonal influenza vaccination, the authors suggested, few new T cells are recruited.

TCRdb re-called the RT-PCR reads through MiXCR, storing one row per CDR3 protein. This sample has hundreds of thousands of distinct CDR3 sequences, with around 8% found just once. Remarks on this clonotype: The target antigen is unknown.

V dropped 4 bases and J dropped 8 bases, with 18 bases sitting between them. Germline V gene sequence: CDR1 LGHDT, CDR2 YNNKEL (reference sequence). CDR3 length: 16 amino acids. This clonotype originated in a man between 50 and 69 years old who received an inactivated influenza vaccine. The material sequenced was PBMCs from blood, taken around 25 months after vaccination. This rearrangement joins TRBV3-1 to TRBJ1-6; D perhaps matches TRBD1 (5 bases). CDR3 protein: CASSLRRAMGDSPLHF. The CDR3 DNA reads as TGTGCCAGCAGCCTCCGAAGGGCTATGGGGGATTCACCCCTCCACTTT.